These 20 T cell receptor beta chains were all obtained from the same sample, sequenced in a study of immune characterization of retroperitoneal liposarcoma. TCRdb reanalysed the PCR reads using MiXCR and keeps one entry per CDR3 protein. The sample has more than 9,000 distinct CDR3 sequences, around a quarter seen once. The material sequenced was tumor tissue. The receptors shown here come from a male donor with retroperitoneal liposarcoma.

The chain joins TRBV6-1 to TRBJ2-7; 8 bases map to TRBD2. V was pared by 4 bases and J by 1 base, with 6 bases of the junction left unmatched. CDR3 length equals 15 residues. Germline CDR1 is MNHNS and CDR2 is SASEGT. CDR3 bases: TGTGCCAGCAGTGGACTAGCGAGAGCGTCCTACGAGCAGTACTTC. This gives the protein CASSGLARASYEQYF.

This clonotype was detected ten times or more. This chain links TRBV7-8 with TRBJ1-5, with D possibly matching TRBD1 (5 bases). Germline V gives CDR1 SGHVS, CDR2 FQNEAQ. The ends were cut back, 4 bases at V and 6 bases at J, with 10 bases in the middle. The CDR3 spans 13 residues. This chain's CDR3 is CASSWDFVQPQHF. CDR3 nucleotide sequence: TGTGCCAGCAGCTGGGACTTCGTTCAGCCCCAGCATTTT. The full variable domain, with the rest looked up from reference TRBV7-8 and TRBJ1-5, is GAGVSQSPRYKVAKRGQDVALRCDPISGHVSLFWYQQALGQGPEFLTYFQNEAQLDKSGLPSDRFFAERPEGSVSTLKIQRTQQEDSAVYLCASSWDFVQPQHFGDGTRLSIL.

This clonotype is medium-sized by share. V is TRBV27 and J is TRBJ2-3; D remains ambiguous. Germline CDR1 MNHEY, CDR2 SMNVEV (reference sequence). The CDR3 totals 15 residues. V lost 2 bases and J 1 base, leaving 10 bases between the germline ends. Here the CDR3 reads CASSLMGYGTDTQYF. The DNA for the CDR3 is TGTGCCAGCAGTTTAATGGGGTATGGCACAGATACGCAGTATTTT.

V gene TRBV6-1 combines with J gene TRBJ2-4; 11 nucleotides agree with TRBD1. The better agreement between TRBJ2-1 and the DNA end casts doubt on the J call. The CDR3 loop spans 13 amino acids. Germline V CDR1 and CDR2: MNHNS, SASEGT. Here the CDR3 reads CASSRDRGVSQFF. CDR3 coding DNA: TGTGCCAGCAGTAGGGACAGGGGGGTGTCACAGTTCTTC.

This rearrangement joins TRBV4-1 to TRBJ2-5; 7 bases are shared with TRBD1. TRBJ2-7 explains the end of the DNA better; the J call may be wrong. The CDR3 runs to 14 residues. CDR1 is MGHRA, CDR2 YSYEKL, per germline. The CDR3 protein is CASSQAPNRGEQYF. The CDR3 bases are TGCGCCAGCAGCCAAGCGCCAAACAGGGGCGAGCAGTACTTC.

CDR3 loop: CASRSTGSSSGNTIYF. CDR3 sequence (DNA): TGTGCCAGCAGGTCTACAGGGAGTAGCTCTGGAAACACCATATATTTT. The chain employs TRBV6-1 and TRBJ1-3, with D possibly TRBD1 on 6 matching bases. V was cut by 6 bases and J by 0 bases, with 15 bases left in between. CDR1 MNHNS and CDR2 SASEGT come from the germline V gene. This CDR3 spans 16 amino acids.

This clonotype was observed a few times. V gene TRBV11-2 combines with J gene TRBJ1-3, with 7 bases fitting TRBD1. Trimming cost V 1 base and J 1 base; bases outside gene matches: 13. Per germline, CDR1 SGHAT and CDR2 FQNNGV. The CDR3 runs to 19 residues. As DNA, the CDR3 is TGTGCCAGCAGCTTAGGGGTACAAGGACAGGCTTTTTCTGGAAACACCATATATTTT. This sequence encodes CASSLGVQGQAFSGNTIYF.

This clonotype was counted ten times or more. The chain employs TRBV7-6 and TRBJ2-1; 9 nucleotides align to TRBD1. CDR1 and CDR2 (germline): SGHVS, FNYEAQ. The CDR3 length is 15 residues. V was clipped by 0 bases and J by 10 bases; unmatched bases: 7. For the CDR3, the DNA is TGTGCCAGCAGCTTAGCATCCGACAGGGGGGACGAGCAGTTCTTC. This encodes CASSLASDRGDEQFF.

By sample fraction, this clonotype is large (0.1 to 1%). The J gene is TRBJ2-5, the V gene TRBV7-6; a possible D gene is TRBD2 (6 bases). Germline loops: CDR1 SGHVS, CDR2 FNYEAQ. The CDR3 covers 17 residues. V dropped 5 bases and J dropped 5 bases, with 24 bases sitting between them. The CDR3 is CASSPPFGRGEGETQYF. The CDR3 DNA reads TGTGCCAGCAGCCCCCCTTTCGGGCGGGGCGAGGGGGAGACCCAGTACTTC.

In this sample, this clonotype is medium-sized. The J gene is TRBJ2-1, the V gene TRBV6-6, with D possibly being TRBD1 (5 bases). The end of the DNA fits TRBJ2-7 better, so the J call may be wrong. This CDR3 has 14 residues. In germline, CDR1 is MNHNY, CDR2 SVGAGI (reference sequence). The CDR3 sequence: CASSYSTVSFEQYF. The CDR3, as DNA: TGTGCCAGCAGTTACTCGACAGTTAGCTTTGAGCAGTACTTC.

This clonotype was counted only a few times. The CDR3 spells CASSYYREGELFF. In DNA, the CDR3 is TGTGCCAGCAGTTACTATCGGGAGGGGGAGCTGTTTTTT. This chain connects TRBV6-1 to TRBJ2-2; a weak D match, TRBD2 (6 bases). V lost 5 bases and J 8 bases, leaving 12 bases between the germline ends. CDR1 and CDR2 (germline): MNHNS, SASEGT. This CDR3 has 13 amino acids.

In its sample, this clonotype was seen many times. The CDR3 nucleotides are TGTGCCAGCAGTGAATGGGTTGCTTTCTTT. This gives the protein CASSEWVAFF. The chain is built from TRBV6-1 and TRBJ1-1; D not resolved. The CDR3 length is 10 residues. The germline V gene has CDR1 MNHNS and CDR2 SASEGT. Deletions cut 2 bases from V and 11 bases from J, with 6 bases between.

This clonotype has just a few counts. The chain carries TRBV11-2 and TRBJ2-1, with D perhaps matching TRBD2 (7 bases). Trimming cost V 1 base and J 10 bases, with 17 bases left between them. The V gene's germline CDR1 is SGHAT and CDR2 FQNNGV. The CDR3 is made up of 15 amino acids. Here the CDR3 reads CASSLVGGGSYEQFF. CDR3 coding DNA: TGTGCCAGCAGCTTAGTGGGCGGGGGCTCCTACGAGCAGTTCTTC.

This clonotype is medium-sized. CDR3 in DNA: TGTGCCAGCAGCTTCGTGCAGCAAGAGACCCAGTTCTTC. This codes for CASSFVQQETQFF. The chain recombines TRBV7-6 with TRBJ2-1, with D unclear. This CDR3 contains 13 residues. Trimming took off 3 bases at V and 13 bases at J, with 16 bases between the two ends. The germline gives CDR1 SGHVS, CDR2 FNYEAQ.

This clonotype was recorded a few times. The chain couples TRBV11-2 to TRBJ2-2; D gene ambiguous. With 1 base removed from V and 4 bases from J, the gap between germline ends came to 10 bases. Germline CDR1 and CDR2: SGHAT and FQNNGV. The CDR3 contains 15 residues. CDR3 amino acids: CASSLGVGFTGELFF. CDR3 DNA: TGTGCCAGCAGCTTAGGCGTAGGGTTCACCGGGGAGCTGTTTTTT.

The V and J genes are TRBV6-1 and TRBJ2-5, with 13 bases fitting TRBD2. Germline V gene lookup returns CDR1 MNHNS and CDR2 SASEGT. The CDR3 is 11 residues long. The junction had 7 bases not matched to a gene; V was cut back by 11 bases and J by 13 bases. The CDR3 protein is CAWTSGRLGYF. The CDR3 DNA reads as TGTGCCTGGACTAGCGGGAGATTAGGGTACTTC.

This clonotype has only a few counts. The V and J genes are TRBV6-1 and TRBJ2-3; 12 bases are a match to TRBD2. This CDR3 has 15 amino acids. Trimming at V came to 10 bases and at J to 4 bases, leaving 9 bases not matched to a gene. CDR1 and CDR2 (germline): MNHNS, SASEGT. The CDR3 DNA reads TGTGCCACCCTCAGGACTAGCGGGATCTCAGATACGCAGTATTTT. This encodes CATLRTSGISDTQYF.

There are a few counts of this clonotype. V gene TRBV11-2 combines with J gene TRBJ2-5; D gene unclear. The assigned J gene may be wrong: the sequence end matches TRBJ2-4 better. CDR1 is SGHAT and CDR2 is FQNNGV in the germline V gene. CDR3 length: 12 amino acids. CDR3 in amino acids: CASSFFPNIQYF. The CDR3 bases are TGTGCCAGCAGCTTTTTTCCGAACATTCAGTACTTC.

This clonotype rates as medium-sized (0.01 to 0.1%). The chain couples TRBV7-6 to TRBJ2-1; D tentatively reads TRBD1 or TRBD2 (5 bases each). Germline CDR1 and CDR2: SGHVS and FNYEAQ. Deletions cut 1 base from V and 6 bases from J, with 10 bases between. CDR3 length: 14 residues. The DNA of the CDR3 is TGTGCCAGCAGCTTAGGGGGGACGTTCAATGAGCAGTTCTTC. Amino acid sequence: CASSLGGTFNEQFF.

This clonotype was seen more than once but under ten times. The CDR3 protein is CASSSPQGSGTGKGEQYF. DNA of the CDR3: TGTGCCAGCAGTTCGCCCCAAGGTTCAGGGACAGGGAAAGGTGAGCAGTACTTC. The chain carries TRBV6-1 and TRBJ2-1; TRBD1 aligns across 9 bases. The J call may be incorrect, as the DNA end agrees better with TRBJ2-7. CDR1 and CDR2 (germline): MNHNS, SASEGT. The CDR3 is 18 amino acids.